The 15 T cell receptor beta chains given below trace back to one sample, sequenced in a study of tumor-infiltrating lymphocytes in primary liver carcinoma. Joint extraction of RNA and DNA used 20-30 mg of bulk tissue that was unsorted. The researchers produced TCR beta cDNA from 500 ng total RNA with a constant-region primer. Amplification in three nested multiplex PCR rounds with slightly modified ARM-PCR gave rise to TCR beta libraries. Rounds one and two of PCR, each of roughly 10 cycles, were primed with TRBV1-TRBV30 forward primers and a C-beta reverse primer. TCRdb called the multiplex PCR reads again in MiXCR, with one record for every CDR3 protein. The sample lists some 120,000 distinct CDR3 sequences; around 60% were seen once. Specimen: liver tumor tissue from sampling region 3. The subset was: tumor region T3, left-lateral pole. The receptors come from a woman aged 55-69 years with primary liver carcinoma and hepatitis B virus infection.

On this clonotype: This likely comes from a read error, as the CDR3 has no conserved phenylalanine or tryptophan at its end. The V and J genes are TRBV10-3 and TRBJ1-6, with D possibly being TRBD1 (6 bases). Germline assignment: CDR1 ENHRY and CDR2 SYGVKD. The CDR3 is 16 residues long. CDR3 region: CAIGESNTGSGSPLHS. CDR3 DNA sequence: TGTGCCATCGGTGAGTCCAACACAGGGTCGGGCTCACCCCTCCACTCT.

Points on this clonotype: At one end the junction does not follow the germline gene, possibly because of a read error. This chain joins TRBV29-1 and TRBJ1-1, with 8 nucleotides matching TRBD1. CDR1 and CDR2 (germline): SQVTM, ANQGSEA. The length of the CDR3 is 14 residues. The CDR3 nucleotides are TGCAGCGTCCGATACAGGGGGGTGAACACTGAAGCTTTCTTC. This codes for CSVRYRGVNTEAFF.

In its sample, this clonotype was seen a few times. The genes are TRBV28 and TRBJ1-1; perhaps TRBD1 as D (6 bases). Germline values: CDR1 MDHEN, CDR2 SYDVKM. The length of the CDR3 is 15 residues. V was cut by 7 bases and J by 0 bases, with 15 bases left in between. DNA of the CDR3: TGTGCCAGCACCCTGGGGGCGGCTTTGAACACTGAAGCTTTCTTT. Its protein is CASTLGAALNTEAFF.

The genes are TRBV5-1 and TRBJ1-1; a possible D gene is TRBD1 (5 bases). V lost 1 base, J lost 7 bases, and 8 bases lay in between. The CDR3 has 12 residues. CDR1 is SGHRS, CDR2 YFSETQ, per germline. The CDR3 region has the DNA TGCGCCAGCAGCTTGACAAGGGGTGAAGCTTTCTTT. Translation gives CASSLTRGEAFF.

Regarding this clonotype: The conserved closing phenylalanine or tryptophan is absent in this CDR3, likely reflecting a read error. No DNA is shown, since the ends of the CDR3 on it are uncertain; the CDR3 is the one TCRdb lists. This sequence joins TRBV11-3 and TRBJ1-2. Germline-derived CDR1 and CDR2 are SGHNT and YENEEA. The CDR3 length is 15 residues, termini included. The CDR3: CASSPKENPNYGYNL.

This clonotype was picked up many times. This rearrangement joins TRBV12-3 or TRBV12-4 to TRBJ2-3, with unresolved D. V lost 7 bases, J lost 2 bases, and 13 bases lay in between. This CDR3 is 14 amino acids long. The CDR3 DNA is TGTGCCAGCAACATTCGAAGATTCACAGATACGCAGTATTTT. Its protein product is CASNIRRFTDTQYF.

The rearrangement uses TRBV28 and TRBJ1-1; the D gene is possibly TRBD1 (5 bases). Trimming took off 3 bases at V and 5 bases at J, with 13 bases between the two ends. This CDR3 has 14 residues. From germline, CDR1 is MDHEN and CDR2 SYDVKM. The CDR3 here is CASSLGDMSTEAFF. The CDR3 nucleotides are TGTGCCAGCAGTTTGGGGGATATGAGTACTGAAGCTTTCTTT.

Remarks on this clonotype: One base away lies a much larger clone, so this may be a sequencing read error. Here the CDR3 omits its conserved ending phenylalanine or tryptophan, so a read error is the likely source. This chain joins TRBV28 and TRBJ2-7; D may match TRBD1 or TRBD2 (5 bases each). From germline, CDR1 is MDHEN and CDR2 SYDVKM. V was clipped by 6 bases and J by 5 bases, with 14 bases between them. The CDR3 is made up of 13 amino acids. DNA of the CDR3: TGTGCCAGCAGACTAGGGGCGGCTAACGAGCAGTACTCC. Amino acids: CASRLGAANEQYS.

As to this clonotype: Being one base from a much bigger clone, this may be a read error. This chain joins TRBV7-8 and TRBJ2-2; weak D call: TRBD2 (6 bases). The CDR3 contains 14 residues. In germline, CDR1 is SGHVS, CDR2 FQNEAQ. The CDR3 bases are TGTGCCGGCAGCTTAACGGGAGACACCGGGGAGCTGTTTTTT. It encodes CAGSLTGDTGELFF.

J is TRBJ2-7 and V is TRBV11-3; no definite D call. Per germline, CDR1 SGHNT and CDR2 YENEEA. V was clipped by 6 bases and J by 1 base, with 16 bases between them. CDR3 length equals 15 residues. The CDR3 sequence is CASSIWNSGSYEQYF. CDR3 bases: TGTGCCAGCAGTATTTGGAACAGTGGTTCCTACGAGCAGTACTTC.

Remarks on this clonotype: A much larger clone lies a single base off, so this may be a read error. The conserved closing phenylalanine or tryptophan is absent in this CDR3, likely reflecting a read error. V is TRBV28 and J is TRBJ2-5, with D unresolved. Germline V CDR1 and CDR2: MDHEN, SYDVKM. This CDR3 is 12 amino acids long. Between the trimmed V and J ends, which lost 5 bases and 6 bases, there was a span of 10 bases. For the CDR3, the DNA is TGTGCCAGCAGTCCCAACACGAAGACCCAGTACTCC. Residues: CASSPNTKTQYS.

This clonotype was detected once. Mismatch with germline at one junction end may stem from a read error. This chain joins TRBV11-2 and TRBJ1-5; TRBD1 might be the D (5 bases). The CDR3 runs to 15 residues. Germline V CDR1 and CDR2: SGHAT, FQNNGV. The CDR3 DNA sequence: TGTGCCAGCAGCCCCAGGGACGTGGGCGATCAGGCCCAGCATTTT. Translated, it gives CASSPRDVGDQAQHF. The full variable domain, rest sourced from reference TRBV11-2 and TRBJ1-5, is EAGVAQSPRYKIIEKRQSVAFWCNPISGHATLYWYQQILGQGPKLLIQFQNNGVVDDSQLPKDRFSAERLKGVDSTLKIQPAKLEDSAVYLCASSPRDVGDQAQHFGDGTRLSIL.

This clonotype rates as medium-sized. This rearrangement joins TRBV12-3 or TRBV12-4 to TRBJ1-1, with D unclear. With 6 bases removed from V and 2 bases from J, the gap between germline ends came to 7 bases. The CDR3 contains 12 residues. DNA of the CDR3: TGTGCCAGCAGGCCGGCAAACACTGAAGCTTTCTTT. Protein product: CASRPANTEAFF.

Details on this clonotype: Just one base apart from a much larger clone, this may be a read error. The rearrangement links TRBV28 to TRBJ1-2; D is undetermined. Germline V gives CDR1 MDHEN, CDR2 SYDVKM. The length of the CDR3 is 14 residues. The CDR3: CASSFMGDNYDYTF. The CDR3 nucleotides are TGTGCCAGCAGTTTCATGGGTGATAACTATGACTACACCTTC.

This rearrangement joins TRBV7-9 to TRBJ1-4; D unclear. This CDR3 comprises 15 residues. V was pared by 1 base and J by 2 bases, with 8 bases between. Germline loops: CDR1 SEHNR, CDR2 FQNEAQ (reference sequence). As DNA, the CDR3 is TGTGCCAGCAGCTTAGGGGAATACACTAATGAAAAACTGTTTTTT. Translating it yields CASSLGEYTNEKLFF.